Presented here are 21 T cell receptor beta chains from one specimen sequenced in a study of shared clonotypes between healthy human individuals. Naive CD8 cells were CD45RO-negative, positively selected for CCR7, excluding terminally differentiated effector memory CD45RA+ cells. The repertoire was sequenced with immunoSEQ multiplex PCR; TCRdb's copy has only in-frame clones and lacks some. The sample holds around 2,000,000 clones, approximately 94% seen once. The sample taken for sequencing was naive CD8+ T cells sorted from blood. The receptors stem from a man aged 18 to 29 in good health.

Worth noting for this clone: Germline and junction disagree at one end, which may indicate a read error. Within the sample, other DNA sequences also encode this same CDR3. This sequence joins TRBV7-3 and TRBJ2-3; 8 nucleotides agree with TRBD1. This CDR3 is built from 15 residues. Germline lookup yields CDR1 SGHTA and CDR2 FQGTGA. CDR3 nucleotide sequence: TGTGCCAGCAGCCTAACAGGGGGAGGCACAGATACGCAGTATTTT. The encoded protein is CASSLTGGGTDTQYF. Full variable domain (remainder filled in from reference TRBV7-3 and TRBJ2-3): GAGVSQTPSNKVTEKGKYVELRCDPISGHTALYWYRQSLGQGPEFLIYFQGTGAADDSGLPNDRFFAVRPEGSVSTLKIQRTERGDSAVYLCASSLTGGGTDTQYFGPGTRLTVL.

The gene calls are TRBV11-3 and TRBJ2-1, with D hard to call. In germline, CDR1 is SGHNT, CDR2 YENEEA. The CDR3 is 15 residues long. Trimming left V 2 bases short and J 5 bases short, with 13 bases between. As DNA, the CDR3 is TGTGCCAGCAGCTTAACCCCCCATTTCAACAATGAGCAGTTCTTC. Translated: CASSLTPHFNNEQFF.

The V gene is TRBV29-1, the J gene TRBJ1-2, with 7 bases matching TRBD1. J lost 4 bases, V lost 6 bases, and 5 bases had no gene match. From germline, CDR1 is SQVTM and CDR2 ANQGSEA. The CDR3 sequence is 12 residues long. The DNA of the CDR3 is TGCAGCGTAGACCAGGGGGTCTATGGCTACACCTTC. It encodes CSVDQGVYGYTF.

The genes are TRBV30 and TRBJ2-3, with TRBD2 matching 7 bases. V was pared by 0 bases and J by 3 bases, with 9 bases of the junction left unmatched. Germline-derived CDR1 and CDR2 are GTSNPN and SVGIG (reference sequence). CDR3 length equals 16 residues. CDR3 in DNA: TGTGCCTGGAGTGTGATGACTAGCCAAATAACAGATACGCAGTATTTT. It yields the protein CAWSVMTSQITDTQYF.

Of note for this clone: Other DNA variants within this sample encode the same CDR3. The chain is built from TRBV7-9 and TRBJ2-5; D gene ambiguous. Germline-derived CDR1 and CDR2 are SEHNR and FQNEAQ (reference sequence). The CDR3 has 13 amino acids. Trimming took 1 base from V and 5 from J, leaving 8 bases between them. The CDR3 nucleotides read TGTGCCAGCAGCTTAGACCCTGCGGAGACCCAGTACTTC. Amino acid sequence: CASSLDPAETQYF.

This sequence joins TRBV29-1 and TRBJ2-1; TRBD2 agrees at 10 bases. Trimming took 3 bases from V and 3 from J; bases not matched to a gene: 8. This CDR3 comprises 16 residues. Germline lookup yields CDR1 SQVTM and CDR2 ANQGSEA. The CDR3 here is CSVDGLAGVLYNEQFF. In DNA form, the CDR3 reads TGCAGCGTTGATGGGCTAGCGGGGGTCCTCTACAATGAGCAGTTCTTC.

This rearrangement joins TRBV30 to TRBJ1-6; D not certain. The CDR3 runs 13 residues. Germline CDR1 is GTSNPN and CDR2 is SVGIG (reference sequence). The V end was cut by 2 bases, the J end by 8 bases, with 10 bases between. The CDR3 coding sequence is TGTGCCTGGAGTATGGACGGGGATTCACCCCTCCACTTT. Its translation: CAWSMDGDSPLHF.

The genes are TRBV10-3 and TRBJ2-3; TRBD2 aligns across 12 bases. Trimming took 0 bases from V and 2 from J; bases not matched to a gene: 3. The CDR3 has 17 residues. Germline-derived CDR1 and CDR2 are ENHRY and SYGVKD. The CDR3 loop reads CAISESPSGGDTDTQYF. The DNA of the CDR3 is TGTGCCATCAGTGAGTCGCCTAGCGGGGGGGACACAGATACGCAGTATTTT.

Concerning this clone: The same CDR3 also results from other DNA sequences found in this sample. The chain employs TRBV9 and TRBJ1-1; D is unclear. Germline V gene lookup returns CDR1 SGDLS and CDR2 YYNGEE. V was pared by 3 bases and J by 1 base, with 7 bases between. The CDR3 runs to 13 residues. CDR3 loop: CASSGAGNTEAFF. The CDR3 nucleotides read TGTGCCAGCAGCGGGGCAGGGAACACTGAAGCTTTCTTT.

CDR3 in amino acids: CASSLAGIGETQYF. For the CDR3, the DNA is TGCGCCAGCAGCTTGGCTGGGATTGGAGAGACCCAGTACTTC. The gene calls are TRBV5-1 and TRBJ2-5; D is undetermined. V dropped 0 bases and J dropped 4 bases, with 10 bases sitting between them. This CDR3 spans 14 amino acids. CDR1 and CDR2 (germline): SGHRS, YFSETQ.

DNA for the CDR3: TGTGCCAGTAGGCAGGGAGCTTATAGCAATCAGCCCCAGCATTTT. This gives the protein CASRQGAYSNQPQHF. The rearrangement uses TRBV19 and TRBJ1-5; possible D gene TRBD1, 5 bases. CDR3 size: 15 residues. V dropped 6 bases and J dropped 0 bases, with 12 bases sitting between them. Germline CDR1 is LNHDA and CDR2 is SQIVND (reference sequence).

The chain couples TRBV30 to TRBJ2-7; D is ambiguous. The V end was cut by 5 bases, the J end by 3 bases, with 14 bases between. Germline V gene data show CDR1 as GTSNPN and CDR2 as SVGIG (reference sequence). This CDR3 comprises 13 residues. The CDR3 nucleotides read TGTGCCTGGGAGACCGACCTGGGCTACGAGCAGTACTTC. Translating it yields CAWETDLGYEQYF.

CDR3 in DNA: TGTGCCAGCAGCGCGGCCCGGTGGGCAGGGGTTGGCAATGAGCAGTTCTTC. Amino acid sequence: CASSAARWAGVGNEQFF. The gene calls are TRBV27 and TRBJ2-1; tentatively, D is TRBD1 (6 bases). CDR1 and CDR2 from the germline V gene are MNHEY and SMNVEV (reference sequence). The ends were cut back, 6 bases at V and 6 bases at J, with 24 bases in the middle. This CDR3 has 17 amino acids.

On this clone itself: The sample has other DNA sequences that encode this CDR3 too. The chain joins TRBV27 to TRBJ2-3; D is unclear. The V end was cut by 2 bases, the J end by 0 bases, with 6 bases between. The CDR3 length is 14 residues. The V gene's germline CDR1 is MNHEY and CDR2 SMNVEV (reference sequence). The CDR3 DNA reads TGTGCCAGCAGTTTAGGGGTTAGCACAGATACGCAGTATTTT. This codes for CASSLGVSTDTQYF.

With regard to this clone: Within the sample, other DNA sequences also encode this same CDR3. The gene calls are TRBV9 and TRBJ2-3; the D is unclear. The germline V gene encodes CDR1 SGDLS and CDR2 YYNGEE. This CDR3 is built from 13 residues. The ends were cut back, 3 bases at V and 4 bases at J, with 9 bases in the middle. The CDR3 region is CASSAGGADTQYF. The CDR3 DNA follows: TGTGCCAGCAGCGCCGGTGGGGCAGATACGCAGTATTTT.

This clone appeared once. The V gene is TRBV7-9, the J gene TRBJ2-1; D ambiguous. The CDR3 spans 12 residues. The ends were cut back, 4 bases at V and 10 bases at J, with 11 bases in the middle. Germline V gene lookup returns CDR1 SEHNR and CDR2 FQNEAQ (reference sequence). CDR3 sequence: CASSSPPGEQFF. CDR3 nucleotide sequence: TGTGCCAGCAGCTCACCCCCCGGGGAGCAGTTCTTC. The full variable domain, in which reference TRBV7-9 and TRBJ2-1 provide the parts outside the CDR3, is DTGVSQNPRHKITKRGQNVTFRCDPISEHNRLYWYRQTLGQGPEFLTYFQNEAQLEKSRLLSDRFSAERPKGSFSTLEIQRTEQGDSAMYLCASSSPPGEQFFGPGTRLTVL.

The V and J genes are TRBV4-3 and TRBJ2-3, with TRBD2 matching 8 bases. From germline, CDR1 is LGHNA and CDR2 YSLEER. The V segment lost 0 bases and the J segment 3 bases; nucleotides outside the gene matches: 8. The CDR3 extends over 17 amino acids. For the CDR3, the DNA is TGCGCCAGCAGCCAAGATGGAAGCGGGGGCGAAACAGATACGCAGTATTTT. It encodes CASSQDGSGGETDTQYF.

V usage is TRBV28 and J usage is TRBJ2-1, with TRBD2 identical over 9 bases. CDR3 length equals 16 residues. From germline, CDR1 is MDHEN and CDR2 SYDVKM. With 4 bases clipped from V and 2 bases from J, the junction kept 6 bases outside the gene matches. CDR3: CASSWVSGGPYNEQFF. The CDR3 DNA reads as TGTGCCAGCAGTTGGGTCAGCGGGGGGCCCTACAATGAGCAGTTCTTC.

The chain has TRBV6-5 and TRBJ2-7; no firm D call. V was shortened by 7 bases and J by 6 bases, with 10 bases between the two germline ends. The CDR3 sequence is 11 residues long. Germline V gene sequence: CDR1 MNHEY, CDR2 SVGAGI. CDR3 bases: TGTGCCAGCATAGCCCCGATCGAGCAGTACTTC. Translated: CASIAPIEQYF.

In the case of this clone: The same CDR3 arises from other DNA sequences in this sample as well. The V and J genes are TRBV7-9 and TRBJ2-7, with 7 nucleotides matching TRBD1. This CDR3 region has 15 residues. CDR1 is SEHNR and CDR2 is FQNEAQ in the germline V gene (reference sequence). V lost 0 bases and J lost 3; bases outside the gene matches: 5. Here the CDR3 DNA reads TGTGCCAGCAGCTTAGCGAGGGGGCTTAGCTACGAGCAGTACTTC. Amino acid sequence: CASSLARGLSYEQYF.

This chain connects TRBV25-1 to TRBJ2-1, with unresolved D. Trimming removed 0 bases at V and 8 bases at J, with 11 bases between. This CDR3 spans 14 amino acids. Germline lookup yields CDR1 MGHDK and CDR2 SYGVNS. This chain's CDR3 is CASSEYLVGDEQFF. The CDR3, as DNA: TGTGCCAGCAGTGAATATTTGGTTGGGGATGAGCAGTTCTTC.